A selection of T cell receptor beta chains follows, all from one sample in a study of OX40 agonist ivuxolimab in advanced cancers. Repertoires were generated with immunoSEQ multiplex PCR, while TCRdb's copy carries only in-frame clones and drops some. The profile shows 75,000 to 100,000 clones, approximately 87% of them singletons. Source: CD4+ or CD8+ T cells sorted from blood, taken in a trial of the OX40 agonist ivuxolimab. These receptors came from an adult with an advanced solid tumor such as melanoma, head and neck, liver or kidney cancer. Both conserved end residues are part of each CDR3. D genes are given only for firm matches. The size of a clone is reported for some rows only, either as once, few or many, or as a class for expanded clones.

CDR3nt: TGTGCCAGCAGCTTGACAGGGTACACTGAAGCTTTCTTT
CDR3aa: CASSLTGYTEAFF
abundance: once
d_gene: NA
j_gene: TRBJ1-1
v_gene: TRBV5-4

CDR3nt: TGTGCCAGCAGCCCACCACCACGACTAGCGGGGTACACAGATACGCAGTATTTT
CDR3aa: CASSPPPRLAGYTDTQYF
abundance: once
d_gene: TRBD2
j_gene: TRBJ2-3
v_gene: TRBV7-2

CDR3nt: TGTGCCAGCAGTTCAACGACCAAAGGACAGGAAGCAACTAATGAAAAACTGTTTTTT
CDR3aa: CASSSTTKGQEATNEKLFF
abundance: NA
d_gene: TRBD1
j_gene: TRBJ1-4
v_gene: TRBV6-4

CDR3nt: TGTGCCAGCAACCCCGCCGGCCAAGAGACCCAGTACTTC
CDR3aa: CASNPAGQETQYF
abundance: NA
d_gene: NA
j_gene: TRBJ2-5
v_gene: TRBV19

CDR3nt: TGCGCCAGCAGCTTGGAACCAGGGCGGAACTATGGCTACACCTTC
CDR3aa: CASSLEPGRNYGYTF
abundance: NA
d_gene: NA
j_gene: TRBJ1-2
v_gene: TRBV5-1

CDR3nt: TGTGCCAGCAGCTTGCAGGGGGGTCTCAATCAGCCCCAGCATTTT
CDR3aa: CASSLQGGLNQPQHF
abundance: NA
d_gene: TRBD1
j_gene: TRBJ1-5
v_gene: TRBV5-6

CDR3nt: TGCGCCAGCAGCCTGGGTCCTAATGAAAAACTGTTTTTT
CDR3aa: CASSLGPNEKLFF
abundance: NA
d_gene: NA
j_gene: TRBJ1-4
v_gene: TRBV5-1

CDR3nt: TGTGCCTGGACCAACCCTAACTCCTACGAGCAGTACTTC
CDR3aa: CAWTNPNSYEQYF
abundance: NA
d_gene: NA
j_gene: TRBJ2-7
v_gene: TRBV30

CDR3nt: TGTGCCAGCAGTGTGGAGGGAGCCTACGAGCAGTACTTC
CDR3aa: CASSVEGAYEQYF
abundance: NA
d_gene: NA
j_gene: TRBJ2-7
v_gene: TRBV2

CDR3nt: TGTGCCAGCCGTAGGGGGGGGGACCAGCCCCAGCATTTT
CDR3aa: CASRRGGDQPQHF
abundance: NA
d_gene: NA
j_gene: TRBJ1-5
v_gene: TRBV19

CDR3nt: TGTGCCAGCAGGCTACAGGGGAGAAGCACTGAAGCTTTCTTT
CDR3aa: CASRLQGRSTEAFF
abundance: NA
d_gene: TRBD1
j_gene: TRBJ1-1
v_gene: TRBV27

CDR3nt: TGTGCCAGCAGCGTTAATGCAGAAATCCAAGAGACCCAGTACTTC
CDR3aa: CASSVNAEIQETQYF
abundance: NA
d_gene: NA
j_gene: TRBJ2-5
v_gene: TRBV9

CDR3nt: TGTGCCTGGAGTGTATATCGAGGCGGGAGGGGGACAGATACGCAGTATTTT
CDR3aa: CAWSVYRGGRGTDTQYF
abundance: NA
d_gene: TRBD2
j_gene: TRBJ2-3
v_gene: TRBV30

CDR3nt: TGTGCCAGCAGTTATTCGTTTAGCGGGGCCACAGATACGCAGTATTTT
CDR3aa: CASSYSFSGATDTQYF
abundance: NA
d_gene: TRBD2
j_gene: TRBJ2-3
v_gene: TRBV6-6